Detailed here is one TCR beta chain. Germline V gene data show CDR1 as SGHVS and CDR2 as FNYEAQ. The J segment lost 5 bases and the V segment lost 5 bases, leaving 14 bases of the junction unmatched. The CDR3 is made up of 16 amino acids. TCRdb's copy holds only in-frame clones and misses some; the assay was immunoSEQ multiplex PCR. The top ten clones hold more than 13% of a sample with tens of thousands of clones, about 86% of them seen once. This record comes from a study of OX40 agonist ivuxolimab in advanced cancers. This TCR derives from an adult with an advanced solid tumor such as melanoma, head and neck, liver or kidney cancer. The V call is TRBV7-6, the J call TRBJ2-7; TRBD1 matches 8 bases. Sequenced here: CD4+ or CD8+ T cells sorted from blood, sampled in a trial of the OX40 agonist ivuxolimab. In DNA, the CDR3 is TGTGCCAGCAGCACCTCCCGACAGGGGCCCCCCCACGAGCAGTACTTC. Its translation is CASSTSRQGPPHEQYF.